A selection of T cell receptor beta chains follows, all from one sample in a study of T cell responses to AZD1222 COVID-19 vaccine. Sequencing used immunoSEQ multiplex PCR; TCRdb keeps in-frame clones, though not all of them. Here the sample spans some 150,000 clones, less than 90% being singletons. The sample was peripheral blood, taken on day 0 of AZD1222 vaccination. Receptors originate from an adult in good health. Both conserved end residues are part of each CDR3. Clone size appears in some rows only: once, few, many, or a class for an expanded clone.

J gene,clone size,V gene,CDR3 protein
TRBJ1-4,-,TRBV7-6,CASSRTGVNYNEKLFF
TRBJ2-2,-,TRBV7-8,CASTLTQREFHTGELFF
TRBJ1-6,-,TRBV28,CASSFENNSPLHF
TRBJ1-1,-,TRBV2,CASSGSTEAFF
TRBJ1-2,-,TRBV28,CASSTGFLYGYTF
TRBJ1-3,-,TRBV29-1,CSVLDGNTIYF
TRBJ2-3,-,TRBV29-1,CSAHLGGGLTDTQYF
TRBJ2-3,-,TRBV9,CASSPTSVGTDTQYF
TRBJ2-3,-,TRBV24-1,CATSDSGPKVWQYF
TRBJ1-2,-,TRBV19,CASLQNWGNNYGYTF
TRBJ1-1,few,TRBV9,CASSSNPTGINTEAFF
TRBJ2-3,-,TRBV5-1,CASSSLASDTSTDTQYF
TRBJ2-1,-,TRBV11-2,CASSLALAGAQFF
TRBJ1-2,-,TRBV5-3,CARSLDRYGYTF
TRBJ1-6,-,TRBV19,CASSPDGRSYNSPLHF
TRBJ1-1,-,TRBV5-4,CASSLATGQGANGAFF
TRBJ1-1,-,TRBV7-9,CASSRSKPGTGGTEAFF
TRBJ1-6,-,TRBV4-1,CASSQESTGGNSPLHF
TRBJ2-3,-,TRBV2,CASNSQAGVTDTQYF
TRBJ1-5,-,TRBV3-1/TRBV3-2,CASSATGQVNQPQHF
TRBJ1-1,-,TRBV7-9,CASSPLGLEAFF
TRBJ1-1,-,TRBV6-5,CASSFGAMNTEAFF
TRBJ1-5,-,TRBV24-1,CATSSLAGNQPQHF
TRBJ1-6,-,TRBV19,CASKPEWGIPNSPLHF
TRBJ2-4,-,TRBV27,CASSLGGTGGNIQYF
TRBJ1-5,few,TRBV6-5,CASSPTGNQPQHF
TRBJ1-1,-,TRBV15,CATSSEYSGGTEAFF
TRBJ2-1,-,TRBV11-1,CASSVSQGVYEQFF
TRBJ1-1,-,TRBV7-2,CASSLVGWNAEAFF
TRBJ2-1,-,TRBV24-1,CATSDRGGNEQFF
TRBJ2-7,-,TRBV6-6,CASTTRGREEYEQYF
TRBJ1-3,-,TRBV7-3,CASSPRSGQVTGNTIYF
TRBJ2-6,-,TRBV9,CASSSSGYSGANVLTF
TRBJ1-5,-,TRBV28,CASSGDQPQHF
TRBJ1-1,-,TRBV30,CAWSVRRAAEAFF
TRBJ1-5,once,TRBV5-8,CASSWQGLGQPQHF
TRBJ1-1,-,TRBV18,CASSQGAGDTEAFF
TRBJ1-1,-,TRBV5-5,CASSPRSGTGRTEAFF
TRBJ2-3,-,TRBV7-2,CASSFGLNTDTQYF
TRBJ1-2,-,TRBV10-3,CAITPESDRGGGYTF
TRBJ1-1,-,TRBV11-2,CASSLWGPREMNTEAFF
TRBJ2-1,-,TRBV2,CASSRTSYYNEQFF
TRBJ2-2,-,TRBV7-6,CASSTDRYTGELFF
TRBJ1-2,few,TRBV7-2,CASSLNQGIGYTF
TRBJ2-1,few,TRBV29-1,CSVEKGGNEQFF
TRBJ2-1,-,TRBV6-6,CASSPSSGHHYNEQFF
TRBJ2-1,-,TRBV11-2,CASSLALAGVNEQFF
TRBJ2-2,-,TRBV7-6,CASSLAHGAANTGELFF
TRBJ2-1,-,TRBV5-1,CASSLGTGQSNNEQFF